These 23 T cell receptor beta chains were all obtained from the same sample, sequenced in a study of T-cell reconstitution after alpha-beta-depleted transplantation in children. Unique molecular identifiers were incorporated when the TCRbeta library was constructed. One entry per CDR3 protein results from TCRdb running MiXCR on the PCR reads. The sample includes hundreds of thousands of distinct CDR3 sequences, roughly 13% of them seen just once. This sample comprised PBMCs, obtained before TCRalphabeta/CD19-depleted stem cell transplant. The receptor source for this set is a girl aged 2 to 10 with congenital amegakaryocytic thrombocytopenia, due to receive a stem cell transplant.

This clonotype was seen ten or more times. The chain employs TRBV7-7 and TRBJ2-1, with D tentatively TRBD1 (6 bases). The CDR3 runs to 13 residues. Trimming stripped 4 bases from V and 7 bases from J, with 11 bases between. CDR1 and CDR2 from the germline V gene are SSHAT and FNYEAQ (reference sequence). For the CDR3, the DNA is TGTGCCAGCAGCTCCCAACAGGGTAATGAGCAGTTCTTC. Amino acid sequence: CASSSQQGNEQFF.

The chain employs TRBV5-1 and TRBJ2-3; 9 bases agree with TRBD2. Germline V gene data show CDR1 as SGHRS and CDR2 as YFSETQ. CDR3 length: 15 amino acids. V gave up 7 bases and J gave up 1 base; unmatched junction bases: 7. The CDR3 DNA sequence: TGCGCCAGCGTACTGGTAGCGGGAGGCACAGATACGCAGTATTTT. This encodes CASVLVAGGTDTQYF.

The V gene is TRBV7-9, the J gene TRBJ1-2; D remains unclear. This CDR3 is 15 amino acids long. Germline-derived CDR1 and CDR2 are SEHNR and FQNEAQ (reference sequence). V dropped 3 bases and J dropped 2 bases, with 13 bases sitting between them. The CDR3 protein is CASSFVVRGNYGYTF. In DNA, the CDR3 is TGTGCCAGCAGCTTCGTCGTTCGAGGGAACTATGGCTACACCTTC.

The CDR3 spells CASSLAREGGSYNEQFF. The CDR3 coding sequence is TGCGCCAGCAGCTTGGCTCGGGAGGGGGGGTCCTACAATGAGCAGTTCTTC. This rearrangement joins TRBV5-1 to TRBJ2-1; 8 nucleotides line up with TRBD2. V lost 0 bases, J lost 1 base, and 6 bases stayed unmatched. This CDR3 spans 17 amino acids. From germline, CDR1 is SGHRS and CDR2 YFSETQ. The entire variable domain, with the rest obtained from reference TRBV5-1 and TRBJ2-1, is as follows: KAGVTQTPRYLIKTRGQQVTLSCSPISGHRSVSWYQQTPGQGLQFLFEYFSETQRNKGNFPGRFSGRQFSNSRSEMNVSTLELGDSALYLCASSLAREGGSYNEQFFGPGTRLTVL.

The V gene is TRBV6-1, the J gene TRBJ1-6; the match to TRBD1 covers 7 bases. Germline V gene sequence: CDR1 MNHNS, CDR2 SASEGT. This CDR3 is 16 amino acids long. Trimming removed 8 bases from V and 0 bases from J; junction bases left unmatched: 7. The CDR3 DNA is TGTGCCAGCGGAATGGACAGGAGCTCCTATAATTCACCCCTCCACTTT. Translating it yields CASGMDRSSYNSPLHF.

This clonotype has ten or more counts. The rearrangement links TRBV29-1 to TRBJ1-4; 9 nucleotides line up with TRBD1. Germline trimming cut 3 bases from V and 7 bases from J; bases unmatched to any gene: 6. Germline V gene sequence: CDR1 SQVTM, CDR2 ANQGSEA. There are 14 residues in the CDR3. CDR3 amino acids: CSVEGGTGFEKLFF. The DNA of the CDR3 is TGCAGCGTTGAGGGGGGGACAGGGTTTGAAAAACTGTTTTTT.

This clonotype was recorded many times. J is TRBJ2-3 and V is TRBV20-1; D call uncertain. Trimming removed 5 bases from V and 6 bases from J, with 9 bases in between. Per germline, CDR1 DFQATT and CDR2 SNEGSKA (reference sequence). The CDR3 covers 11 residues. The CDR3 sequence: CSAHVGDTQYF. The CDR3 DNA follows: TGCAGTGCTCACGTTGGGGATACGCAGTATTTT.

This clonotype was recorded at least ten times. The chain uses TRBV3-1 and TRBJ2-3; no clear D. Germline CDR1 reads LGHDT; CDR2 reads YNNKEL (reference sequence). V shed 7 bases and J shed 4 bases, with 9 bases lying between them. CDR3 length equals 12 residues. CDR3 region: CASTDRADTQYF. In nucleotides, the CDR3 is TGTGCCAGCACCGATCGGGCAGATACGCAGTATTTT.

This clonotype was recorded at least ten times. V is TRBV7-8 and J is TRBJ2-7; D is possibly TRBD2 (5 bases). CDR1 is SGHVS, CDR2 FQNEAQ, per germline. The CDR3 runs 15 residues. Trimming left V 3 bases short and J 3 bases short, with 15 bases between. CDR3 region: CASSFRRGQNYEQYF. In DNA, the CDR3 is TGTGCCAGCAGCTTCAGGCGCGGGCAGAACTACGAGCAGTACTTC. The full variable domain, its missing parts supplied by reference TRBV7-8 and TRBJ2-7, is GAGVSQSPRYKVAKRGQDVALRCDPISGHVSLFWYQQALGQGPEFLTYFQNEAQLDKSGLPSDRFFAERPEGSVSTLKIQRTQQEDSAVYLCASSFRRGQNYEQYFGPGTRLTVT.

This clonotype occurred many times. This sequence joins TRBV6-5 and TRBJ2-2; D is possibly TRBD1 (6 bases). The germline gives CDR1 MNHEY, CDR2 SVGAGI. Trimming cost V 1 base and J 0 bases, with 18 bases left between them. CDR3 size: 19 residues. Here the CDR3 DNA reads TGTGCCAGCAGTTACTTTGGGGGCGATTTTAAGGCGAACACCGGGGAGCTGTTTTTT. This encodes CASSYFGGDFKANTGELFF.

This clonotype was picked up many times. The J gene is TRBJ2-1, the V gene TRBV7-8; 10 bases match TRBD2. In germline, CDR1 is SGHVS, CDR2 FQNEAQ. The CDR3 covers 17 residues. V was pared by 2 bases and J by 4 bases, with 8 bases of the junction left unmatched. CDR3 DNA sequence: TGTGCCAGCAGCTTATCCCGACTAGCGGGCGTGTACAATGAGCAGTTCTTC. This translates into CASSLSRLAGVYNEQFF.

V is TRBV5-1 and J is TRBJ2-3; 7 bases map to TRBD2. V trimming: 5 bases; J trimming: 4 bases; junction bases outside the gene matches: 7. Per the germline V gene, CDR1 is SGHRS and CDR2 is YFSETQ. The CDR3 has 14 residues. The CDR3 is CASRVGGSSDTQYF. The CDR3 nucleotides read TGCGCCAGCAGAGTGGGCGGGAGTTCAGATACGCAGTATTTT. Full variable domain (outside the CDR3, taken from reference TRBV5-1 and TRBJ2-3): KAGVTQTPRYLIKTRGQQVTLSCSPISGHRSVSWYQQTPGQGLQFLFEYFSETQRNKGNFPGRFSGRQFSNSRSEMNVSTLELGDSALYLCASRVGGSSDTQYFGPGTRLTVL.

This clonotype was recorded many times. This chain links TRBV28 with TRBJ2-7, with a weak D call TRBD1 (5 bases). CDR3 length: 13 residues. Trimming pared 3 bases from V and 2 bases from J, leaving 8 bases between. CDR1 and CDR2 (germline): MDHEN, SYDVKM. The CDR3 coding sequence is TGTGCCAGCAGTTTTGTGGGGCCCTACGAGCAGTACTTC. Protein: CASSFVGPYEQYF.

This clonotype was counted between two and nine times. The chain has TRBV27 and TRBJ2-1; 9 bases map to TRBD1. V was pared by 7 bases and J by 1 base, with 8 bases of the junction left unmatched. Germline V gene lookup returns CDR1 MNHEY and CDR2 SMNVEV (reference sequence). The CDR3 runs to 16 residues. DNA for the CDR3: TGTGCCAGCACCCCACGGGACAGGGTATCCTACAATGAGCAGTTCTTC. Protein: CASTPRDRVSYNEQFF.

The CDR3 sequence: CASSPPSSDSGNTIYF. As DNA, the CDR3 is TGTGCCAGCTCACCACCTTCCTCCGACTCTGGAAACACCATATATTTT. The V call is TRBV18, the J call TRBJ1-3; D gene unclear. Germline values: CDR1 KGHSH, CDR2 LQKENI. There are 16 residues in the CDR3. Trimming removed 0 bases at V and 0 bases at J, with 9 bases between.

Regarding this clonotype: A much larger clone lies a single base off, so this may be a read error. This chain links TRBV7-2 with TRBJ2-1; possible D gene TRBD2, 6 bases. Germline assignment: CDR1 SGHTA and CDR2 FQGNSA. The CDR3 covers 14 residues. CDR3 residues: CGSSLTRESGEQFF. In DNA, the CDR3 is TGTGGCAGCAGCTTGACGCGGGAATCTGGCGAGCAGTTCTTC.

This clonotype was seen many times. J is TRBJ2-3 and V is TRBV6-5; TRBD2 matches at 7 bases. The CDR3 loop spans 12 amino acids. V lost 8 bases to trimming and J lost 4 bases; unmatched junction nucleotides: 3. Germline V gene data show CDR1 as MNHEY and CDR2 as SVGAGI. CDR3 sequence reads: CASGRAADTQYF. CDR3 coding DNA: TGTGCCAGCGGGAGGGCCGCAGATACGCAGTATTTT.

The chain uses TRBV12-3 or TRBV12-4 and TRBJ2-7; D not resolved. V lost 3 bases, J lost 3 bases, and 6 bases lay in between. The CDR3 consists of 12 residues. The CDR3 nucleotides read TGTGCCAGCAGTTTCGAGTTCTACGAGCAGTACTTC. Translating it yields CASSFEFYEQYF.

The chain couples TRBV30 to TRBJ1-1; no definite D call. Germline lookup yields CDR1 GTSNPN and CDR2 SVGIG (reference sequence). The CDR3 has 11 amino acids. V lost 0 bases, J lost 5 bases, and 4 bases lay in between. The DNA of the CDR3 is TGTGCCTGGAGTGTGGAAACTGAAGCTTTCTTT. Translating it yields CAWSVETEAFF.

The rearrangement links TRBV12-3 or TRBV12-4 to TRBJ2-3; the D gene is possibly TRBD2 (7 bases). The V end lost 8 bases, the J end lost 2 bases, and 11 bases lay between the germline ends. This CDR3 has 13 amino acids. In nucleotides, the CDR3 is TGTGCCAGCGCGGGGGCCGCCACAGATACGCAGTATTTT. Amino acids: CASAGAATDTQYF.

Many counts were recorded for this clonotype. This chain links TRBV4-1 with TRBJ1-1; no clear D. Looked up from germline, CDR1 is MGHRA and CDR2 is YSYEKL. The CDR3 runs to 16 residues. The V and J ends lost 0 bases and 0 bases respectively, with 11 bases between them. The CDR3 bases are TGCGCCAGCAGCCAAGAGTGGATGCAGTTGAACACTGAAGCTTTCTTT. This codes for CASSQEWMQLNTEAFF.

The chain uses TRBV5-1 and TRBJ2-1, with 10 bases matching TRBD2. V was clipped by 4 bases and J by 6 bases; unmatched bases: 4. The CDR3 has 14 amino acids. Germline lookup yields CDR1 SGHRS and CDR2 YFSETQ. CDR3 protein: CASSGTSGVNEQFF. CDR3 sequence (DNA): TGCGCCAGCAGCGGAACTAGCGGGGTCAATGAGCAGTTCTTC.

This clonotype was detected a few times. The chain employs TRBV29-1 and TRBJ2-1; D remains unclear. CDR1 is SQVTM, CDR2 ANQGSEA, per germline. The CDR3 has 11 amino acids. V was pared by 6 bases and J by 7 bases, with 10 bases between. The CDR3 spells CSVHWSNEQFF. The CDR3 DNA is TGCAGCGTCCATTGGTCTAATGAGCAGTTCTTC.